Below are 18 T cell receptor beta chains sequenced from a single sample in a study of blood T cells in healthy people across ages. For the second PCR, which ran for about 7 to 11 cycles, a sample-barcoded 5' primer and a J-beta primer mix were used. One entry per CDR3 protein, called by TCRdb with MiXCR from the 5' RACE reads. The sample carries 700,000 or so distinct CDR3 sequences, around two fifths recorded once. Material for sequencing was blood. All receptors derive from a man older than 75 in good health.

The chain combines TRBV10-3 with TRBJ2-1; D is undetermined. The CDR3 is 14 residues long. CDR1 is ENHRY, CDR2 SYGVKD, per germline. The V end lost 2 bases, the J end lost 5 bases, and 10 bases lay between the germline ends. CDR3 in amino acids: CAISERRTDNEQFF. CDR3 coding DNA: TGTGCCATCAGTGAGCGCAGGACCGACAATGAGCAGTTCTTC.

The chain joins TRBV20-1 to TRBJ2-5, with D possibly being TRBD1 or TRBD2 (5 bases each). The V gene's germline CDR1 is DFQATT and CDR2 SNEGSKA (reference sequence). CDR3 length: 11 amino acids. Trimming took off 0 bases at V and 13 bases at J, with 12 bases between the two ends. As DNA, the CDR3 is TGCAGTGCTAGAGATCGGGGACCTCCGTACTTC. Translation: CSARDRGPPYF.

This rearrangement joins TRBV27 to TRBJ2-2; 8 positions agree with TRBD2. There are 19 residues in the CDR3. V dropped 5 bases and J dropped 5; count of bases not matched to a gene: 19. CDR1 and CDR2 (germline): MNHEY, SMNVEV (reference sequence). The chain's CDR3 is CASSHYRTGGPGKTGELFF. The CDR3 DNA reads TGTGCCAGCAGTCACTATAGGACGGGAGGGCCGGGGAAGACCGGGGAGCTGTTTTTT.

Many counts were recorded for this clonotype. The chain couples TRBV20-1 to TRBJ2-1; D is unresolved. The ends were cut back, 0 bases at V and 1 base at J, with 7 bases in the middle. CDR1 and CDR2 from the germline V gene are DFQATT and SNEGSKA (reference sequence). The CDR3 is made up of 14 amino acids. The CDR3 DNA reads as TGCAGTGCTAGAGATGCAGGTTCCTACAATGAGCAGTTCTTC. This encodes CSARDAGSYNEQFF.

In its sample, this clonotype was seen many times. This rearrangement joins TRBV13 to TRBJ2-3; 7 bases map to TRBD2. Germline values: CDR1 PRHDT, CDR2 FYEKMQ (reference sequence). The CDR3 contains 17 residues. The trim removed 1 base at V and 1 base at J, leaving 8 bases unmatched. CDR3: CASSLVQLAPGTDTQYF. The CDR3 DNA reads TGTGCCAGCAGCTTAGTACAACTAGCGCCCGGCACAGATACGCAGTATTTT.

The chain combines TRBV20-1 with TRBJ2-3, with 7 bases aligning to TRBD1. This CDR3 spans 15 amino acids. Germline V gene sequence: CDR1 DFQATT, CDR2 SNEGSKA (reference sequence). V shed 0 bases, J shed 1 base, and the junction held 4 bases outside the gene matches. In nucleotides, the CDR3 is TGCAGTGCTAGAGATACAGGGGTGCGCACAGATACGCAGTATTTT. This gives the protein CSARDTGVRTDTQYF.

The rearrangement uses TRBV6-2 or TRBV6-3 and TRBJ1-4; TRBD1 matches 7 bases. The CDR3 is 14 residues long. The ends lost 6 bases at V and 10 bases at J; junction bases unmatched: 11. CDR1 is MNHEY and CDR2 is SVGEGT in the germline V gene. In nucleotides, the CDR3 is TGTGCCAGCAGGGACAGGACCGAATCCCGAAAACTGTTTTTT. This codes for CASRDRTESRKLFF.

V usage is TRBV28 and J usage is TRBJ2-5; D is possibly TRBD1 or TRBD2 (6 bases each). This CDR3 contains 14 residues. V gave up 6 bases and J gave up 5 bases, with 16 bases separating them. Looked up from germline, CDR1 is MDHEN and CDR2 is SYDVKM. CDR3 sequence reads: CASSDAGHLETQYF. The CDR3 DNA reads TGTGCCAGCAGCGACGCGGGACACTTGGAGACCCAGTACTTC.

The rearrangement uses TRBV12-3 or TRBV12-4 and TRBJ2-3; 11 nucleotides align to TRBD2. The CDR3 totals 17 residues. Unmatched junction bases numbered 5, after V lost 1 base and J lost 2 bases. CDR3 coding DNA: TGTGCCAGCAGTTTAGGTCGACTAGCGGGGACCACAGATACGCAGTATTTT. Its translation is CASSLGRLAGTTDTQYF.

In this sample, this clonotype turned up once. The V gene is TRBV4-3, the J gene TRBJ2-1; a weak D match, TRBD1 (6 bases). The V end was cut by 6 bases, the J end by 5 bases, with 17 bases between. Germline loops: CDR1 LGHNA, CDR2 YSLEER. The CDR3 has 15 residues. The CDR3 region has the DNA TGCGCCAGCAGTATCGGAGGCCAGGGGAACAATGAGCAGTTCTTC. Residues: CASSIGGQGNNEQFF.

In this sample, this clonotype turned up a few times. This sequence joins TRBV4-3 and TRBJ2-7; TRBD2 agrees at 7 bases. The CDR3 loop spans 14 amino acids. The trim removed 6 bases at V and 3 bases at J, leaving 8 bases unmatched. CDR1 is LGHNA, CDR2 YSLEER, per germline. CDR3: CASRPGLTFYEQYF. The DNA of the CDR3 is TGCGCCAGCAGACCGGGACTAACTTTCTACGAGCAGTACTTC.

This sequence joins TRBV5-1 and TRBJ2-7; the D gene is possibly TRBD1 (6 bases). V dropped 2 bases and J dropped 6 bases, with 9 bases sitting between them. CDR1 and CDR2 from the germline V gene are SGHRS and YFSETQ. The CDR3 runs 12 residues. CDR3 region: CASSLQGSEQYF. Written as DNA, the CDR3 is TGCGCCAGCAGCTTACAGGGTTCCGAGCAGTACTTC.

The CDR3 loop reads CASRRAATDTQYF. The CDR3 nucleotides read TGTGCCAGCAGAAGAGCGGCCACAGATACGCAGTATTTT. V and J are TRBV7-2 and TRBJ2-3, with D perhaps TRBD2 (5 bases). Trimming removed 6 bases at V and 2 bases at J, with 9 bases between. In germline, CDR1 is SGHTA, CDR2 FQGNSA. CDR3 size: 13 residues.

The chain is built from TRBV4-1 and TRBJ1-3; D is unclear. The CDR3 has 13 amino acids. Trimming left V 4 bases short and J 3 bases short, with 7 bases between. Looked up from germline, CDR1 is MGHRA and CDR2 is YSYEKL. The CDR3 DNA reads TGCGCCAGCAGCCCACAAATTGGAAACACCATATATTTT. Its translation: CASSPQIGNTIYF.

The CDR3 nucleotides are TGCAGTGCTAGAGATGGGAAGGAGTCACAGGGAGAAGGGCAGTATTTT. This codes for CSARDGKESQGEGQYF. This rearrangement joins TRBV20-1 to TRBJ2-3, with D possibly being TRBD1 (6 bases). The CDR3 is 16 residues long. V lost 0 bases and J lost 11, with 24 bases in between. Germline lookup yields CDR1 DFQATT and CDR2 SNEGSKA (reference sequence).

The CDR3 loop reads CASSQDNLLGLGYEQYF. In DNA, the CDR3 is TGTGCCAGCAGCCAAGATAACCTATTGGGACTAGGGTACGAGCAGTACTTC. The chain recombines TRBV14 with TRBJ2-7; TRBD2 matches at 8 bases. The ends lost 0 bases at V and 4 bases at J; junction bases unmatched: 11. CDR1 SGHDN and CDR2 FVKESK come from the germline V gene. The CDR3 consists of 17 residues. Based on the CDR3 plus reference TRBV14 and TRBJ2-7, the full variable domain is EAGVTQFPSHSVIEKGQTVTLRCDPISGHDNLYWYRRVMGKEIKFLLHFVKESKQDESGMPNNRFLAERTGGTYSTLKVQPAELEDSGVYFCASSQDNLLGLGYEQYFGPGTRLTVT.

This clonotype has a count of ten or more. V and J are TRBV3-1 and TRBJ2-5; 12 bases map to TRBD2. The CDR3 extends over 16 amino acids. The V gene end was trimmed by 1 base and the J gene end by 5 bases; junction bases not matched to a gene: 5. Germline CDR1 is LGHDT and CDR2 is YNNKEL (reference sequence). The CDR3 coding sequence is TGTGCCAGCAGCCAAGTCGGACTAGCGGGGAGCGAGACCCAGTACTTC. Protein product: CASSQVGLAGSETQYF.

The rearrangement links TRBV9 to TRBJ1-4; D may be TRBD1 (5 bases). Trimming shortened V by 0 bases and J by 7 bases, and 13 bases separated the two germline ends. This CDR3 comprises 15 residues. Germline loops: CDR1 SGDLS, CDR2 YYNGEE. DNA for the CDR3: TGTGCCAGCAGCGTAGGCAGACAGAGGCGTGAAAAACTGTTTTTT. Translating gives CASSVGRQRREKLFF.